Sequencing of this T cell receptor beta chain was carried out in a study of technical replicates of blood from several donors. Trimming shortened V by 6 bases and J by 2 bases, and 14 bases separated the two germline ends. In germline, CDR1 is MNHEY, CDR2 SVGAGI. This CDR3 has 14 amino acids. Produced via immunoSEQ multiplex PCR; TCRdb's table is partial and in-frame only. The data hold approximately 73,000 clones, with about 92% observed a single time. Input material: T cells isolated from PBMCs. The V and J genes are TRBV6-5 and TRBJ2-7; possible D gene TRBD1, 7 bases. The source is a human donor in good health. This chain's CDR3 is CASSVRGAAYEQYF. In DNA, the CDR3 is TGTGCCAGCAGCGTCAGGGGGGCGGCCTACGAGCAGTACTTC.